This record concerns one T cell receptor beta chain sequence. What it recognizes is unknown. This sample was taken from a study of cytotoxic CD8 clonotypes in ibrutinib-treated CLL. Findings and limits, study-wide: Public clonotypes proved infrequent, and on treatment they shrank or remained steady. Baseline clonality, higher than in age-matched healthy donors, tracked circulating CD8+ T-cell counts.

Germline V CDR1 and CDR2: MDHEN, SYDVKM. Trimming removed 6 bases from V and 5 bases from J; junction bases left unmatched: 9. The CDR3 length is 14 residues. Sequencing used immunoSEQ multiplex PCR; TCRdb keeps in-frame clones, though not all of them. The sample records tens of thousands of clones, roughly 70% being singletons. This chain uses TRBV28 with TRBJ1-2; 7 nucleotides align to TRBD1. The sample here was PBMCs, taken after 24 months of ibrutinib treatment. The receptor was derived from a human donor with chronic lymphocytic leukemia. The CDR3 region is CASSPSVGQYGYTF. Here the CDR3 DNA reads TGTGCCAGCAGCCCAAGCGTGGGACAGTATGGCTACACCTTC.